The following is a TCR beta chain sequence with its context. This clone's antigen is unknown. The record has no base qualities; no much larger clone is one base away. What the time point label conveys for this sample: about 28 days (+/-7) after the second vaccine dose. Read against the paper, the sample's treatment or condition label means: meningococcal conjugate vaccine given as trial control. The vaccinee samples were drawn from two UK trials, COV001 and COV002, one of which was a single-blind randomized controlled phase 2/3 trial testing AZD1222 (ChAdOx1 nCoV-19) in healthy adults. For TCRbeta chain sequencing, PBMC samples from trial participants were taken at day 0 and at day 28 after the second dose. The CDR3 holds 14 amino acids from the cysteine to the phenylalanine. Only the CDR3 DNA stays, 42 bases, in frame from base 1. Between the V and J ends, shortened by 1 base and 4 bases respectively, the junction contains 12 bases. From the germline V gene, CDR1 is SGHRS and CDR2 is YFSETQ.

This record comes from a study of T cell responses to AZD1222 COVID-19 vaccine (dated by TCRdb to the early 2020s). Regarding the study in general: A total of around 240 trial participants underwent TCR sequencing, of whom 200 to 220 received two doses of AZD1222 and around 26 received two doses of the MenACWY control vaccine. Trial participants were enrolled by age into 18-55, 56-69 and 70-plus year subgroups, with roughly 160, 29 and 62 TCR-sequenced participants respectively.

The CDR3 regions of human TCRbeta chains were analyzed by immunosequencing. The original methods were these. Repertoire TCRs were matched against a reference library of SARS-CoV-2-specific TCRs generated with the MIRA antigen-specificity platform. Breadth meant the fraction of unique TCRs that were SARS-CoV-2-associated, whereas depth meant the fraction of total T cells that were SARS-CoV-2-associated. Using the MIRA data, each spike-specific TCR was mapped to the spike region that the TCR reacts to and placed in a CD4 or CD8 class. Log10-transformed breadth and depth values were compared by one-way ANOVA with Sidak's multiple comparisons tests. TCRdb retrieved this table from immuneACCESS and kept in-frame rearrangements only. Not all clones are present; in checked studies, unresolved V genes account for under half, and no reason is known for the remainder. The V and J calls and the clone size are those of that table, but D and trimming were determined from the DNA. The sample table contains approximately 180,000 clones; only one count was recorded for approximately 92% of them. Clones ranked in the top ten supply about 3.5% of the sample.

Overall results and qualifications from the work: Reportedly, almost half of the unique spike-specific TCRs recognized epitopes lying outside the regions that are mutated in the B.1.351 and B.1.1.7 variants. Because no samples from the day 14 peak response were available, repertoires could be characterized only after the peak T cell response. Spike-specific TCR breadth and depth rose significantly after two AZD1222 doses compared with day 0 and with MenACWY recipients. Most participants were white British and females outnumbered males, and the authors suggested that clonal diversity may have been underestimated. The whole spike protein was spanned by vaccine-associated CD4 TCRs, and dominant responses were seen in regions 160-218 and 743-854. Conclusions about previously exposed vaccinees were limited because only six or seven AZD1222 recipients were SARS-CoV-2 seropositive at baseline. In the small 56-69-year group, the increase in depth fell short of significance, most likely because of low power.

The source is an adult who received the MenACWY meningococcal vaccine as a control. The material was peripheral blood, obtained 28 days after the second dose of the MenACWY control vaccine. The sequence joins TRBV5-1 to TRBJ2-7; the best D guess is TRBD2, with 6 bases matching. The sequenced DNA is TGCGCCAGCAGCTTGTCCGGGAGTGCGTACGAGCAGTACTTC. Its translation is CASSLSGSAYEQYF.